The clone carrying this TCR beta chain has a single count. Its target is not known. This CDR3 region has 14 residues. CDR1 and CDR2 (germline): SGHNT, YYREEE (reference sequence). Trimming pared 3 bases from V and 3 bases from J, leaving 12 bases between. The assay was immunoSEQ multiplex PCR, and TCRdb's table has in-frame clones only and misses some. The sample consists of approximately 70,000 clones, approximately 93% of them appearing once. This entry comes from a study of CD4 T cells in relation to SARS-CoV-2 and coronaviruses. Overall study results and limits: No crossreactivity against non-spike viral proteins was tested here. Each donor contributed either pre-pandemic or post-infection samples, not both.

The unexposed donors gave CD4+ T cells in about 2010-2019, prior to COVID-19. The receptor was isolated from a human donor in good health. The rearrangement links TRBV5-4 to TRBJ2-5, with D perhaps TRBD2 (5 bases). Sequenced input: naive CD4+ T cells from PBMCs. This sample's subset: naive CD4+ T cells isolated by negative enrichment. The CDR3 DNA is TGTGCCAGCAGCTGGTCTAGCCTAAAAGAGACCCAGTACTTC. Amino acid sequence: CASSWSSLKETQYF.